A selection of T cell receptor beta chains follows, all from one sample in a study of cytomegalovirus exposure and HLA in healthy donors. Using immunoSEQ multiplex PCR, the repertoire was profiled, and TCRdb retains in-frame clones only, with some absent. The profile shows around 60,000 clones, 80% of them singletons. The sequenced sample consisted of PBMCs. The source is a male donor in good health and CMV-seronegative. Both conserved end residues are part of each CDR3. A D gene is named only where the DNA matches it firmly. Clone size is stated in some rows and not others, as once, few, many or a class when expanded.

TGTGCCAGCACCCAAGACTGGGGGCGGACCCAGTACTTC,CASTQDWGRTQYF,TRBJ2-5,-,-,TRBV6-5
TGTGCCATCAGTAGAGCGGGGGGGGGTTACGAGCAGTACTTC,CAISRAGGGYEQYF,TRBJ2-7,-,TRBD2,TRBV10-3
TGTGCCAGCAGTTATTCGGGACTCTACACAGATACGCAGTATTTT,CASSYSGLYTDTQYF,TRBJ2-3,-,-,TRBV6-5
TGCAGCGTTGAATCCGGGTTGTCCAATGGCTACACCTTC,CSVESGLSNGYTF,TRBJ1-2,-,-,TRBV29-1
TGTGCCATCAGTGAGGGGGGGTTAAACACTGAAGCTTTCTTT,CAISEGGLNTEAFF,TRBJ1-1,-,-,TRBV10-3
TGCGCCAGCAGCCCCAGTTACGGACTAGGGGCAGATACGCAGTATTTT,CASSPSYGLGADTQYF,TRBJ2-3,-,TRBD2,TRBV4-1
TGTGCCAGCAGTTCTCAGGGGTTTCAACGGGAAAAACTGTTTTTT,CASSSQGFQREKLFF,TRBJ1-4,-,-,TRBV7-2
TGTGCCAGCAGCTTAGGAAGGGGAGGCAGAAGCACTAATGAAAAACTGTTTTTT,CASSLGRGGRSTNEKLFF,TRBJ1-4,-,-,TRBV7-9
TGTGCCAGCAGCTTAAGTGGGTTCCCTGACCACCGGGACACTGAAGCTTTCTTT,CASSLSGFPDHRDTEAFF,TRBJ1-1,-,-,TRBV11-3
TGTGCCAGCAGCACCCGGGACAGGGTAAACTATGGCTACACCTTC,CASSTRDRVNYGYTF,TRBJ1-2,-,-,TRBV21-1
TGTGCCAGCAGCCAAGCGACTAGCGGGGACCCCTACGAGCAGTACTTC,CASSQATSGDPYEQYF,TRBJ2-7,-,TRBD2,TRBV4-2
TGTGCCAGCAGCCCCATCGTTTCTAGCGGGCCCTACAATGAGCAGTTCTTC,CASSPIVSSGPYNEQFF,TRBJ2-1,-,TRBD2,TRBV7-2
TGCGCCAGCAGCCAAGAGGGCGGGGTCTCTGGAAACACCATATATTTT,CASSQEGGVSGNTIYF,TRBJ1-3,-,-,TRBV4-3
TGTGCCAGCAGCTTGGTCAGGGTATTCAGCTCACCCCTCCACTTT,CASSLVRVFSSPLHF,TRBJ1-6,once,-,TRBV5-8
TGCAGCGTTGGGGGGAGGAGCGGTCGGGAGCAGTACTTC,CSVGGRSGREQYF,TRBJ2-7,-,-,TRBV29-1